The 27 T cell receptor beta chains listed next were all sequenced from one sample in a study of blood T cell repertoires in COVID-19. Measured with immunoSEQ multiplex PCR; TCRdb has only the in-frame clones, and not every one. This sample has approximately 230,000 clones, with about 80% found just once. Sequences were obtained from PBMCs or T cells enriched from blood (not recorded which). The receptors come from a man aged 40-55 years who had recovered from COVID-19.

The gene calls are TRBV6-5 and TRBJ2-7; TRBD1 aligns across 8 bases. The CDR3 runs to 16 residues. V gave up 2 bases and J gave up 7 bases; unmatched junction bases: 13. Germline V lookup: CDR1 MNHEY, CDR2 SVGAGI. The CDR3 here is CASSYPPRDRFREQYF. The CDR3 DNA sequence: TGTGCCAGCAGTTACCCACCAAGGGACAGGTTTAGGGAGCAGTACTTC.

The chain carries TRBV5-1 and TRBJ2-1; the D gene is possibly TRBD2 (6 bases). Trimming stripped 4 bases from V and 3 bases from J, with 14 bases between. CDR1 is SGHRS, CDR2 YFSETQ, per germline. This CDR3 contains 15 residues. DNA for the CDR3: TGCGCCAGCAGCGCCGGCGGGGCAGTCTACAATGAGCAGTTCTTC. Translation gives CASSAGGAVYNEQFF.

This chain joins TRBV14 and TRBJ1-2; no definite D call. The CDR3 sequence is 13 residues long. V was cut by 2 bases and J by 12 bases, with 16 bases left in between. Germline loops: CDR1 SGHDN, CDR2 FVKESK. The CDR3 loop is CASSQIGGRGNTF. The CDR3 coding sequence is TGTGCCAGCAGCCAAATAGGAGGCCGAGGAAACACCTTC. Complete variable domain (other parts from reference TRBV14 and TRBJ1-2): EAGVTQFPSHSVIEKGQTVTLRCDPISGHDNLYWYRRVMGKEIKFLLHFVKESKQDESGMPNNRFLAERTGGTYSTLKVQPAELEDSGVYFCASSQIGGRGNTFGSGTRLTVV.

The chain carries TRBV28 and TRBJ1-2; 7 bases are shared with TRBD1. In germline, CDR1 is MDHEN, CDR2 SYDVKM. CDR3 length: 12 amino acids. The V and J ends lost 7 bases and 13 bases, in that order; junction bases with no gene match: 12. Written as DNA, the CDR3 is TGTGCCAGCACCTCGAAAGAGACAGGGCCCACCTTC. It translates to CASTSKETGPTF.

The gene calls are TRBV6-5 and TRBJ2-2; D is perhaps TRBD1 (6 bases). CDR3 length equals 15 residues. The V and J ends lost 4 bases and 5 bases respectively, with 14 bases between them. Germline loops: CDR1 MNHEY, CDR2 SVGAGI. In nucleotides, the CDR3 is TGTGCCAGCAGTTCGGACAGTCGACTTACCGGGGAGCTGTTTTTT. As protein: CASSSDSRLTGELFF.

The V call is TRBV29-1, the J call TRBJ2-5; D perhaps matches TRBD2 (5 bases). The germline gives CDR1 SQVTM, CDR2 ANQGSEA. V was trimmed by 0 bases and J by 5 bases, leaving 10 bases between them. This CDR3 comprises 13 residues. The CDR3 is CSVEEASWETQYF. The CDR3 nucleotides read TGCAGCGTTGAAGAGGCTAGCTGGGAGACCCAGTACTTC.

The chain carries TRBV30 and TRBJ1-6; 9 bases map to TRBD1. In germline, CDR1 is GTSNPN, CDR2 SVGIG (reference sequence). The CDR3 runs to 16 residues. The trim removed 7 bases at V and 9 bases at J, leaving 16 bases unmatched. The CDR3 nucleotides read TGTGCCTCGCGGACAGGGGTTGGTGTACGGCGTTCACCCCTCCACTTT. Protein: CASRTGVGVRRSPLHF.

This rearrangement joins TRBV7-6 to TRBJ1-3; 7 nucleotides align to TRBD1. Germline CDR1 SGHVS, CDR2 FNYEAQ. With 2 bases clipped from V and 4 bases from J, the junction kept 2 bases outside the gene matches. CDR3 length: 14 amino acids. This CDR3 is CASSLSTGGNTIYF. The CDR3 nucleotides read TGTGCCAGCAGCTTATCGACAGGGGGAAACACCATATATTTT.

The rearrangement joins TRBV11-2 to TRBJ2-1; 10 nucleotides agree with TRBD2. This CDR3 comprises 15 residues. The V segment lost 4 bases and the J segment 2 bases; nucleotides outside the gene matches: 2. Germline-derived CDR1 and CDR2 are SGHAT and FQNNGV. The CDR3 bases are TGTGCCAGCAGCTCGAGCGGGAGGGCCTACAATGAGCAGTTCTTC. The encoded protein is CASSSSGRAYNEQFF.

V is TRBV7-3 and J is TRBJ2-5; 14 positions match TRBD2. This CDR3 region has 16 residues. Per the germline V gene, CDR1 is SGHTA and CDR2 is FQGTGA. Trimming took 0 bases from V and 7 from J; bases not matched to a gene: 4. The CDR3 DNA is TGTGCCAGCAGCTTAACCAGGACTAGCGGGGGGCTGACCCAGTACTTC. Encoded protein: CASSLTRTSGGLTQYF.

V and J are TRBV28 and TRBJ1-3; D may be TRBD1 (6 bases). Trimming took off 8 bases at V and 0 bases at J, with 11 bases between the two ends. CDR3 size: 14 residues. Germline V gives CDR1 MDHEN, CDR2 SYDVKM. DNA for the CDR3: TGTGCCAGCTCGGACAGCCTCTCTGGAAACACCATATATTTT. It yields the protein CASSDSLSGNTIYF. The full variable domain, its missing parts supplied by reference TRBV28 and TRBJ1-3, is DVKVTQSSRYLVKRTGEKVFLECVQDMDHENMFWYRQDPGLGLRLIYFSYDVKMKEKGDIPEGYSVSREKKERFSLILESASTNQTSMYLCASSDSLSGNTIYFGEGSWLTVV.

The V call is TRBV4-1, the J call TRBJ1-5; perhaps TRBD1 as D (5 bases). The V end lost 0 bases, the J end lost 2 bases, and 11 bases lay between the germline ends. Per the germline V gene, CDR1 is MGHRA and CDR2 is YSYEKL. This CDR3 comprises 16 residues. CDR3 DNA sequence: TGCGCCAGCAGCCAAGAAATGGGGGAGGGCAATCAGCCCCAGCATTTT. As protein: CASSQEMGEGNQPQHF.

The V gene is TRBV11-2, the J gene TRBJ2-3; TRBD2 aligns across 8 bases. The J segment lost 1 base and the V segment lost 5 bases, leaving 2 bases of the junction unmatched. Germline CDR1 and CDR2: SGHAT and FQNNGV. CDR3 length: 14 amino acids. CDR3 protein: CASSPTSGTDTQYF. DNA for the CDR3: TGTGCCAGCAGCCCGACTAGCGGCACAGATACGCAGTATTTT.

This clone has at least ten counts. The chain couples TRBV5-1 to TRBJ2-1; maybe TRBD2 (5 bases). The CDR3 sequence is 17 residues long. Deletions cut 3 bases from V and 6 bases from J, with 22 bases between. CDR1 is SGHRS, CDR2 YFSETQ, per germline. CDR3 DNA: TGCGCCAGCAGCTCTACTAGTACGAGATCGATTGGCAATGAGCAGTTCTTC. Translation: CASSSTSTRSIGNEQFF.

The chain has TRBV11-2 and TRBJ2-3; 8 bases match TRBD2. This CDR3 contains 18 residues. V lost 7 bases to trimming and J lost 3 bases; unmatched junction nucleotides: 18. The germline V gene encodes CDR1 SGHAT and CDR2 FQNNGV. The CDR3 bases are TGTGCCAGCACCCCCACAGTCGGGGGGGCCGTTCTGACAGATACGCAGTATTTT. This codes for CASTPTVGGAVLTDTQYF.

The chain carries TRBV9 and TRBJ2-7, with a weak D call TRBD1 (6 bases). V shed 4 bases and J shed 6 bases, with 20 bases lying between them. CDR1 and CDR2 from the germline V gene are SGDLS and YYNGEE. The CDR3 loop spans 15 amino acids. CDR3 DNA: TGTGCCAGCAGCCCCATGGCAGGGGACGGCGGCGAGCAGTACTTC. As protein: CASSPMAGDGGEQYF.

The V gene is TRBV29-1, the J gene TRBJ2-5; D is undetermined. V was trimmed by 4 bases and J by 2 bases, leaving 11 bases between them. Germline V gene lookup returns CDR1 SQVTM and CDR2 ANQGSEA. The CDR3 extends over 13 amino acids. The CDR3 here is CSVGTAVQETQYF. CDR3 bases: TGCAGCGTTGGAACCGCGGTACAAGAGACCCAGTACTTC.

CDR3 DNA sequence: TGCGCCAGCAGCTTAACTAGTGTCCCCGGGGAGCTGTTTTTT. As protein: CASSLTSVPGELFF. The rearrangement uses TRBV5-1 and TRBJ2-2; maybe TRBD2 (5 bases). V dropped 2 bases and J dropped 6 bases, with 11 bases sitting between them. Germline V CDR1 and CDR2: SGHRS, YFSETQ. This CDR3 is built from 14 residues.

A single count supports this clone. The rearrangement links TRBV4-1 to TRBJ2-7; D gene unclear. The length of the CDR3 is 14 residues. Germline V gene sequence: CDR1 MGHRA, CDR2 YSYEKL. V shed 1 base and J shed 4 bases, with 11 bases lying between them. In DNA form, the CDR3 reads TGCGCCAGCAGCCAAGTTCCTAGTTGGTACGAGCAGTACTTC. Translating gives CASSQVPSWYEQYF.

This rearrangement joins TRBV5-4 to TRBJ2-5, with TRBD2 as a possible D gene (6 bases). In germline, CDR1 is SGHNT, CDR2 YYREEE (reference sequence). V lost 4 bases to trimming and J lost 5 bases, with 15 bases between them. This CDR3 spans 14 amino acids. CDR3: CASSGGSVGETQYF. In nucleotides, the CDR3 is TGTGCCAGCAGCGGGGGGAGCGTCGGCGAGACCCAGTACTTC.

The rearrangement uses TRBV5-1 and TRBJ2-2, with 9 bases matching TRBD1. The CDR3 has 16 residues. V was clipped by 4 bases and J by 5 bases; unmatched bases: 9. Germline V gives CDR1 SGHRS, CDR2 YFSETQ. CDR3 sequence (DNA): TGCGCCAGCAGCGTAGCGGACAGGGGCAATACCGGGGAGCTGTTTTTT. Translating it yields CASSVADRGNTGELFF.

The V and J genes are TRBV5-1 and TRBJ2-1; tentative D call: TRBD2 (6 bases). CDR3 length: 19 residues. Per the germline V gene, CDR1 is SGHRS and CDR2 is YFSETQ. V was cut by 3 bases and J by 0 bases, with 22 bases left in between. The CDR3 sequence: CASSCRDAGCLSSYNEQFF. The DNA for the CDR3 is TGCGCCAGCAGCTGCCGGGACGCGGGATGTCTGAGCTCCTACAATGAGCAGTTCTTC.

The DNA of the CDR3 is TGTGCCAGCAGCCGTCGCCGAACAGCCCGTGAGCAGTTCTTC. It is translated as CASSRRRTAREQFF. The chain employs TRBV7-6 and TRBJ2-1; D is unclear. V was clipped by 5 bases and J by 9 bases, with 17 bases between them. This CDR3 spans 14 amino acids. Germline-derived CDR1 and CDR2 are SGHVS and FNYEAQ. The full variable domain, rest sourced from reference TRBV7-6 and TRBJ2-1, is GAGVSQSPRYKVTKRGQDVALRCDPISGHVSLYWYRQALGQGPEFLTYFNYEAQQDKSGLPNDRFSAERPEGSISTLTIQRTEQRDSAMYRCASSRRRTAREQFFGPGTRLTVL.

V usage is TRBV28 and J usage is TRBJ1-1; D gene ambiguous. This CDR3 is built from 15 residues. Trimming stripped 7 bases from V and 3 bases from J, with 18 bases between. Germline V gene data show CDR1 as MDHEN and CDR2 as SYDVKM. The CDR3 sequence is CASTIPAGADTEAFF. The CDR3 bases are TGTGCCAGCACTATCCCCGCCGGAGCGGACACTGAAGCTTTCTTT.

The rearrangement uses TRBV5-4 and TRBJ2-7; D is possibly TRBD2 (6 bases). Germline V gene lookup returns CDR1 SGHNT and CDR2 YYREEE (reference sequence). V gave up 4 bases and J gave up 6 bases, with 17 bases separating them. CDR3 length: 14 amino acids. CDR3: CASSGGAYPPEQYF. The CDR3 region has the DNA TGTGCCAGCAGCGGCGGGGCCTACCCCCCCGAGCAGTACTTC.

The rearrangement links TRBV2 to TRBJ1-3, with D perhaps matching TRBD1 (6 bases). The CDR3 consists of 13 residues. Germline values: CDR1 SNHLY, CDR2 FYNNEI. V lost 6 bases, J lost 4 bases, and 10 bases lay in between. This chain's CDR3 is CASRQGLGNTIYF. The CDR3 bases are TGTGCCAGCAGACAGGGTTTGGGAAACACCATATATTTT.

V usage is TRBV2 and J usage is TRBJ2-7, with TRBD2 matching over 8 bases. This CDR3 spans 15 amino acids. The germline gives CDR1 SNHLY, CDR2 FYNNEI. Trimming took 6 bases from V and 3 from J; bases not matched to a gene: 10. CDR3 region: CASRATGTSFYEQYF. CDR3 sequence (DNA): TGTGCCAGCAGGGCAACCGGGACTAGTTTCTACGAGCAGTACTTC.